This is a list of T cell receptor beta chains from one sample in a study of blood T cells in healthy people across ages. MiXCR was run by TCRdb on the 5' RACE reads, yielding one entry per CDR3 protein. The sample carries about a million distinct CDR3 sequences, more than 30% recorded once. Material for sequencing was blood. The receptors shown here come from a young man in good health. The CDR3 runs from the conserved cysteine through the conserved F or W. The D gene is left open where the match is weak. The size of a clone is reported for some rows only, either as once, few or many, or as a class for expanded clones.

j_call clone_size d_call v_call cdr3_nt cdr3_aa
TRBJ2-5 . . TRBV19 TGTGCCAGTAGTATAGATTTCCCAGATGGGGAGACCCAGTACTTC CASSIDFPDGETQYF
TRBJ1-1 . . TRBV6-6 TGTGCCAGCACCGAATACAAGGAGGCTTTCTTT CASTEYKEAFF
TRBJ2-7 many . TRBV29-1 TGCAGCGTTGAATGGACTGGGACATCAACCTACGAGCAGTACTTC CSVEWTGTSTYEQYF
TRBJ2-7 . TRBD1 TRBV12-5 TGTGCTAGTGGTTTGCCCGACAGGGTAAGCGAGCAGTACTTC CASGLPDRVSEQYF
TRBJ1-5 few . TRBV10-3 TGTGCCATCAGGGGTAGCCTTGACCAGCCCCAGCATTTT CAIRGSLDQPQHF
TRBJ2-7 few . TRBV7-2 TGTGCCAGCAGCTTAACCCGGACTAAAAACAATGAGCAGTACTTC CASSLTRTKNNEQYF
TRBJ2-7 few . TRBV20-1 TGCAGTGCCAGTTCTCCGGGGGCCTACGAGCAGTACTTC CSASSPGAYEQYF
TRBJ2-1 . . TRBV5-1 TGCGCCAGCAGCCTGGAGGGGGACACCCAGGGCGTGGATGAGCAGTTCTTC CASSLEGDTQGVDEQFF
TRBJ2-3 . TRBD2 TRBV9 TGTGCCAGCAGCGCCGCGGGAGTCACTAGCACAGATACGCAGTATTTT CASSAAGVTSTDTQYF
TRBJ2-5 . TRBD1 TRBV6-6 TGTGCCAGCAGTAACCGGGACAGGGACCAAGAGACCCAGTACTTC CASSNRDRDQETQYF
TRBJ2-5 . . TRBV9 TGTGCCAGCAGCGGCAATAAGCAGTACTTC CASSGNKQYF
TRBJ2-2 many . TRBV29-1 TGCAGCGTGGGGCAGGGCTCGACCGGGGAGCTGTTTTTT CSVGQGSTGELFF
TRBJ1-4 . . TRBV3-1 TGTGCCAGCAGCCAAAGCCGGGGTGTGGGTGAAAAACTGTTTTTT CASSQSRGVGEKLFF
TRBJ1-5 few . TRBV21-1 TGTGCCAGCCGGGGACAGTCCCCACCTGGCAATCAGCCCCAGCATTTT CASRGQSPPGNQPQHF
TRBJ1-1 few . TRBV2 TGTGCCAGCAGTGAAGGAGGGGTGGGCACTGAAGCTTTCTTT CASSEGGVGTEAFF
TRBJ1-5 once . TRBV3-1 TGTGCCAGCAGCCAAAGTACTCTCCAGCCCCAGCATTTT CASSQSTLQPQHF
TRBJ1-2 . . TRBV2 TGTGCCAGCAGTGACGGCAGGGCGCCAGGCTACACCTTC CASSDGRAPGYTF
TRBJ2-5 . TRBD1 TRBV2 TGTGCCAGCAGTACGAACAGGGGGCAGGAGACCCAGTACTTC CASSTNRGQETQYF
TRBJ2-2 few TRBD2 TRBV5-1 TGCGCCAGCAGCCTGAGTAGCGGGGGGATAGACACCGGGGAGCTGTTTTTT CASSLSSGGIDTGELFF
TRBJ1-5 few . TRBV2 TGTGCCAGCAGTGAACTCGGGAGGCAGCCCCAGCATTTT CASSELGRQPQHF